This passage covers 29 T cell receptor beta chains from one sample sequenced in a study of radiation and T cells in renal cell carcinoma (dated by TCRdb to 2020 to 2022). Explained via the paper, the time point label denotes: blood 2 weeks post-SBRT. What the treatment or condition label conveys for this sample: 15 Gy SBRT to primary tumor, nephrectomy 4 weeks later. The library was made by the immunoSEQ multiplex PCR assay. TCRdb carries this immuneACCESS record with in-frame sequences only. Its versions omit some clonotypes, under half of them owing to an unresolved V gene in the studies checked, with the rest unexplained. This sample lists some 130,000 clones; roughly four fifths were detected once. Together, the top ten hold 1.5% to 2% of the sample. The sample in question was blood, obtained from a patient whose treatment included radiotherapy and nephrectomy. These receptor sequences come from a woman aged 60-75 years with renal cell carcinoma.

V is TRBV5-1 and J is TRBJ2-6; D is ambiguous. This CDR3 is 15 amino acids long. The V end was cut by 2 bases, the J end by 0 bases, with 6 bases between. CDR1 and CDR2 from the germline V gene are SGHRS and YFSETQ. The chain's CDR3 is CASSLAVSGANVLTF. Written as DNA, the CDR3 is TGCGCCAGCAGCTTAGCAGTCTCTGGGGCCAACGTCCTGACTTTC.

This clone was seen a handful of times. The chain uses TRBV2 and TRBJ1-1; D not certain. Germline V CDR1 and CDR2: SNHLY, FYNNEI. The CDR3 loop spans 13 amino acids. V lost 6 bases, J lost 5 bases, and 13 bases lay in between. The chain's CDR3 is CASRTTLGTEAFF. DNA for the CDR3: TGTGCCAGCAGGACAACCCTGGGTACTGAAGCTTTCTTT.

The chain couples TRBV7-9 to TRBJ1-1; no reliable D call. This CDR3 contains 13 residues. Germline CDR1 and CDR2: SEHNR and FQNEAQ (reference sequence). Trimming pared 1 base from V and 4 bases from J, leaving 7 bases between. In nucleotides, the CDR3 is TGTGCCAGCAGCTTAGTAACGGGCACTGAAGCTTTCTTT. This sequence encodes CASSLVTGTEAFF. Combining the CDR3 with reference TRBV7-9 and TRBJ1-1 gives the whole variable domain DTGVSQNPRHKITKRGQNVTFRCDPISEHNRLYWYRQTLGQGPEFLTYFQNEAQLEKSRLLSDRFSAERPKGSFSTLEIQRTEQGDSAMYLCASSLVTGTEAFFGQGTRLTVV.

This chain's CDR3 is CASSSPRQGQEKLFF. The CDR3 DNA sequence: TGTGCCAGTAGTTCCCCCCGGCAGGGGCAAGAAAAACTGTTTTTT. The chain uses TRBV19 and TRBJ1-4, with D perhaps TRBD1 (6 bases). Deletions cut 5 bases from V and 8 bases from J, with 18 bases between. Germline CDR1 reads LNHDA; CDR2 reads SQIVND (reference sequence). There are 15 residues in the CDR3.

This chain links TRBV5-1 with TRBJ1-5, with 8 bases fitting TRBD1. The CDR3 loop spans 14 amino acids. V dropped 2 bases and J dropped 6; count of bases not matched to a gene: 4. The V gene's germline CDR1 is SGHRS and CDR2 YFSETQ. The CDR3 DNA sequence: TGCGCCAGCAGCTTACAGGGGGGAGGTCAGCCCCAGCATTTT. Translating gives CASSLQGGGQPQHF.

This chain links TRBV5-6 with TRBJ2-5, with a tentative D call TRBD1 (5 bases). The CDR3 totals 15 residues. From germline, CDR1 is SGHDT and CDR2 YYEEEE. Trimming took 2 bases from V and 4 from J, leaving 15 bases between them. The CDR3 is CASSLGRTTGETQYF. Written as DNA, the CDR3 is TGTGCCAGCAGCTTAGGTAGGACAACTGGAGAGACCCAGTACTTC.

This sequence joins TRBV18 and TRBJ1-2; weak D call: TRBD1 (6 bases). CDR1 and CDR2 from the germline V gene are KGHSH and LQKENI. Trimming stripped 6 bases from V and 3 bases from J, with 14 bases between. This CDR3 comprises 14 residues. The CDR3 sequence: CASSSGQTYYGYTF. As DNA, the CDR3 is TGTGCCAGCTCCTCTGGACAGACTTACTATGGCTACACCTTC.

The chain employs TRBV5-1 and TRBJ2-3, with unresolved D. Germline loops: CDR1 SGHRS, CDR2 YFSETQ. V was cut by 6 bases and J by 0 bases, with 14 bases left in between. CDR3 size: 15 residues. In nucleotides, the CDR3 is TGCGCCAGCACCGTCCTGCCTGTTAGCACAGATACGCAGTATTTT. Its protein product is CASTVLPVSTDTQYF.

This clone has only one observation. This chain connects TRBV5-1 to TRBJ2-7; D may be TRBD2 (6 bases). The CDR3 runs 19 residues. V dropped 0 bases and J dropped 2 bases, with 24 bases sitting between them. The V gene's germline CDR1 is SGHRS and CDR2 YFSETQ. The CDR3 DNA reads TGCGCCAGCAGCTTGGGTTGGCAGTTAGCGGACCCTAAAGCCTACGAGCAGTACTTC. Encoded protein: CASSLGWQLADPKAYEQYF.

The V and J genes are TRBV9 and TRBJ1-2; weak D call: TRBD1 (5 bases). The germline V gene encodes CDR1 SGDLS and CDR2 YYNGEE. V lost 3 bases, J lost 0 bases, and 12 bases lay in between. The CDR3 sequence is 15 residues long. The CDR3 loop reads CASSAGGVANYGYTF. DNA for the CDR3: TGTGCCAGCAGCGCGGGGGGGGTAGCTAACTATGGCTACACCTTC. Complete variable domain (other parts from reference TRBV9 and TRBJ1-2): DSGVTQTPKHLITATGQRVTLRCSPRSGDLSVYWYQQSLDQGLQFLIQYYNGEERAKGNILERFSAQQFPDLHSELNLSSLELGDSALYFCASSAGGVANYGYTFGSGTRLTVV.

The chain has TRBV5-1 and TRBJ2-5; TRBD1 matches at 7 bases. Trimming took 3 bases from V and 2 from J; bases not matched to a gene: 4. The CDR3 sequence is 14 residues long. Germline V gene data show CDR1 as SGHRS and CDR2 as YFSETQ. The CDR3 nucleotides read TGCGCCAGCAGCTGGGGGACAGATCAAGAGACCCAGTACTTC. It encodes CASSWGTDQETQYF.

The CDR3 sequence: CASTQRDRGRDYGYTF. The DNA of the CDR3 is TGTGCCAGCACGCAGAGGGACAGGGGCCGGGACTATGGCTACACCTTC. This chain uses TRBV28 with TRBJ1-2; 10 positions agree with TRBD1. Germline-derived CDR1 and CDR2 are MDHEN and SYDVKM. The CDR3 loop spans 16 amino acids. Trimming took 7 bases from V and 3 from J; bases not matched to a gene: 11.

The V call is TRBV5-6, the J call TRBJ1-2; D is possibly TRBD1 (5 bases). The CDR3 is made up of 14 amino acids. V was clipped by 6 bases and J by 7 bases, with 19 bases between them. Germline-derived CDR1 and CDR2 are SGHDT and YYEEEE. The chain's CDR3 is CASKYRQLFFGYTF. CDR3 DNA: TGTGCCAGCAAATACAGGCAGTTGTTTTTTGGCTACACCTTC.

This clone was seen once. J is TRBJ2-3 and V is TRBV2, with D perhaps matching TRBD1 or TRBD2 (6 bases each). Germline CDR1 and CDR2: SNHLY and FYNNEI. Trimming shortened V by 8 bases and J by 1 base, and 16 bases separated the two germline ends. The CDR3 runs to 15 residues. CDR3 sequence (DNA): TGTGCCAGCGGGCTCGTGGGGGGCCGCACAGATACGCAGTATTTT. This gives the protein CASGLVGGRTDTQYF.

CDR3 region: CASSFGQNSNQPQHF. CDR3 nucleotide sequence: TGTGCCAGCAGTTTTGGACAGAATAGCAATCAGCCCCAGCATTTT. The chain combines TRBV2 with TRBJ1-5, with D possibly TRBD1 on 6 matching bases. V gave up 5 bases and J gave up 0 bases, with 11 bases separating them. The CDR3 loop spans 15 amino acids. Germline V lookup: CDR1 SNHLY, CDR2 FYNNEI.

The chain combines TRBV18 with TRBJ2-1, with unresolved D. The V end lost 3 bases, the J end lost 7 bases, and 13 bases lay between the germline ends. Germline V CDR1 and CDR2: KGHSH, LQKENI. CDR3 size: 14 residues. Here the CDR3 reads CASSPSSFGNEQFF. The CDR3 nucleotides are TGTGCCAGCTCACCCTCAAGTTTTGGGAATGAGCAGTTCTTC.

The chain links TRBV16 to TRBJ1-2; D might be TRBD1 (6 bases). Germline V gives CDR1 KGHSY, CDR2 FQNENV. The CDR3 loop spans 15 amino acids. Deletions cut 2 bases from V and 8 bases from J, with 18 bases between. CDR3 in DNA: TGTGCCAGCAGCCAAACCGTACAGGGTCTGGAGGGCTACACCTTC. Its protein product is CASSQTVQGLEGYTF.

This rearrangement joins TRBV5-4 to TRBJ2-5, with 8 bases lining up with TRBD2. With 4 bases clipped from V and 1 base from J, the junction kept 6 bases outside the gene matches. The CDR3 covers 15 residues. Germline values: CDR1 SGHNT, CDR2 YYREEE (reference sequence). The CDR3 spells CASSPGGAPQETQYF. CDR3 bases: TGTGCCAGCAGCCCGGGGGGGGCGCCCCAAGAGACCCAGTACTTC.

The rearrangement links TRBV29-1 to TRBJ2-3, with 7 bases fitting TRBD1. Per the germline V gene, CDR1 is SQVTM and CDR2 is ANQGSEA. This CDR3 has 13 amino acids. Trimming cost V 4 bases and J 2 bases; bases outside gene matches: 3. This chain's CDR3 is CSVGDRYTDTQYF. Written as DNA, the CDR3 is TGCAGCGTTGGGGACAGATACACAGATACGCAGTATTTT.

The gene calls are TRBV6-6 and TRBJ2-7, with TRBD1 matching 9 bases. This CDR3 has 15 residues. CDR1 is MNHNY, CDR2 SVGAGI, per germline (reference sequence). V dropped 5 bases and J dropped 5; count of bases not matched to a gene: 10. The CDR3 bases are TGTGCCAGCAGTGCCGGGACAGGGTATCGGGACGAGCAGTACTTC. Its translation is CASSAGTGYRDEQYF.

The chain's CDR3 is CASSPLVSYATNEKLFF. CDR3 in DNA: TGTGCCAGCAGCCCGCTGGTCAGCTATGCAACTAATGAAAAACTGTTTTTT. This chain connects TRBV5-8 to TRBJ1-4; D unresolved. Trimming stripped 4 bases from V and 0 bases from J, with 16 bases between. This CDR3 contains 17 residues. Germline V lookup: CDR1 SGHTS, CDR2 YDEGEE.

V usage is TRBV5-1 and J usage is TRBJ2-3; 9 positions match TRBD2. Germline trimming cut 3 bases from V and 5 bases from J; bases unmatched to any gene: 4. Per germline, CDR1 SGHRS and CDR2 YFSETQ. The CDR3 is made up of 14 amino acids. The chain's CDR3 is CASSSSGEIDTQYF. For the CDR3, the DNA is TGCGCCAGCAGCTCTAGCGGGGAAATAGATACGCAGTATTTT.

The chain has TRBV30 and TRBJ2-5; no clear D gene. CDR1 is GTSNPN, CDR2 SVGIG, per germline (reference sequence). The V and J ends lost 3 bases and 7 bases respectively, with 9 bases between them. The CDR3 covers 11 residues. CDR3 DNA sequence: TGTGCCTGGAGCTCAACGATGACCCAGTACTTC. Its translation: CAWSSTMTQYF.

The chain couples TRBV19 to TRBJ1-5; 7 bases agree with TRBD1. Germline V gene lookup returns CDR1 LNHDA and CDR2 SQIVND (reference sequence). Unmatched junction bases numbered 12, after V lost 6 bases and J lost 7 bases. The CDR3 runs 15 residues. CDR3 nucleotide sequence: TGTGCCAGTAGCCCACAGGGGCGGGCTAGGCAGCCCCAGCATTTT. It specifies CASSPQGRARQPQHF.

The chain links TRBV18 to TRBJ2-2, with D maybe TRBD2 (5 bases). V was pared by 2 bases and J by 7 bases, with 14 bases between. CDR3 size: 15 residues. Germline assignment: CDR1 KGHSH and CDR2 LQKENI. The CDR3 DNA sequence: TGTGCCAGCTCACCAGGTGCGAGCGGAGGCGGGGAGCTGTTTTTT. The encoded protein is CASSPGASGGGELFF.

This chain connects TRBV7-2 to TRBJ1-5; tentative D call: TRBD1 (5 bases). CDR1 and CDR2 from the germline V gene are SGHTA and FQGNSA. The CDR3 length is 15 residues. Between the trimmed V and J ends, which lost 5 bases and 2 bases, there was a span of 13 bases. The CDR3 sequence is CASSPSPGRNQPQHF. In DNA, the CDR3 is TGTGCCAGCAGCCCAAGCCCGGGGCGCAATCAGCCCCAGCATTTT.

This clone was picked up one time. The chain links TRBV9 to TRBJ1-4; no clear D. Germline values: CDR1 SGDLS, CDR2 YYNGEE. The length of the CDR3 is 13 residues. Trimming took off 4 bases at V and 6 bases at J, with 10 bases between the two ends. The CDR3 DNA sequence: TGTGCCAGCAGCCGAACCCCTGATGAAAAACTGTTTTTT. Its translation: CASSRTPDEKLFF.

This clone has just one count. The chain uses TRBV5-1 and TRBJ2-2; 11 bases match TRBD1. This CDR3 is 16 amino acids long. Germline assignment: CDR1 SGHRS and CDR2 YFSETQ. With V trimmed by 2 bases and J by 6 bases, 6 bases remained unmatched. CDR3 DNA sequence: TGCGCCAGCAGCTTCCCCAGGGACAGGGGGGCCGGGGAGCTGTTTTTT. Protein: CASSFPRDRGAGELFF.

CDR3 nucleotides: TGTGCCAGCTCCCCTATCGGACTAGCGGGAGCGCTGGCGGTAGAGACCCAGTACTTC. It yields the protein CASSPIGLAGALAVETQYF. The chain joins TRBV18 to TRBJ2-5; the match to TRBD2 covers 13 bases. Trimming took 6 bases from V and 4 from J; bases not matched to a gene: 17. The CDR3 spans 19 residues. Germline lookup yields CDR1 KGHSH and CDR2 LQKENI.